This TCR beta chain was retrieved from a study of cytomegalovirus exposure and HLA in healthy donors. General study points: In presence/absence analyses, roughly uniform sequencing depth across donors was assumed.

PCR used 60 Vbeta primers and 13 Jbeta primers. The repertoire was sequenced with immunoSEQ multiplex PCR; TCRdb's copy has only in-frame clones and lacks some. The table records roughly 120,000 clones, over 8% of them present only once. Per germline, CDR1 SGDLS and CDR2 YYNGEE. This CDR3 spans 14 amino acids. Trimming removed 2 bases at V and 6 bases at J, with 11 bases between. In regard to this clone: No antigen is known for it.

The source material was PBMCs. This sequence joins TRBV9 and TRBJ2-2; maybe TRBD2 (5 bases). The TCR originated in a man aged 40-49 years in good health and CMV-seronegative. The CDR3 DNA reads TGTGCCAGCAGCGTTGAGGGCAGGCCCGGGGAGCTGTTTTTT. It codes for CASSVEGRPGELFF.